The text below deals with one T cell receptor beta chain. Its antigen remains unknown. This sample is part of a study of blood T cells in healthy people across ages. Isolating PBMCs gave at least 6 million of these cells per sample. Trimming cost V 5 bases and J 9 bases; bases outside gene matches: 9. The germline V gene encodes CDR1 MNHEY and CDR2 SMNVEV (reference sequence). The CDR3 loop spans 13 amino acids. Next came a second PCR, run for about 6 to 12 cycles, which used a sample-barcoded 5' primer along with a J-beta primer mix. TCRdb ran MiXCR on the 5' RACE reads and lists one entry per CDR3 protein. Seen here are about 650,000 distinct CDR3 sequences, 52% observed once, and the top ten hold roughly 13%. Study-level points and caveats: Compared with aged donors, long-lived donors showed fewer expanded clones, suggesting selection. Unknown donor CMV status possibly confounded expanded clonotype changes.

Specimen: blood. The TCR was taken from a woman of 80 years or more in good health. This chain links TRBV27 with TRBJ2-7, with 8 bases identical to TRBD2. CDR3 loop: CASSTGTSTRQYF. The CDR3 DNA reads TGTGCCAGCAGTACCGGGACTAGTACCCGGCAGTACTTC.